This T cell receptor beta chain came from a study of blood T cells in healthy people across ages. Whole-study results and caveats: Higher diversity and more naive CD4+ cells were features of long-lived donors, compared to aged donors.

Peripheral blood samples of around 9.3 milliliters were drawn from each donor. This clonotype showed up just a few times. No antigen is known for it. PCR was performed a second time for about 7 to 12 cycles using a sample-barcoded 5' primer and a J-beta primer mix. One entry per CDR3 protein, called by TCRdb with MiXCR from the 5' RACE reads. This repertoire shows roughly 800,000 distinct CDR3 sequences, about 25% found once; its top ten account for around 3.6%. Germline CDR1 reads SGHTA; CDR2 reads FQGNSA. This CDR3 region has 13 residues. Trimming took 5 bases from V and 0 from J, leaving 7 bases between them. These records were also assigned to another study, of T cells of mothers and their children.

The sample comprised blood. The receptor was derived from a boy younger than 18 in good health. V usage is TRBV7-2 and J usage is TRBJ1-2, with D unclear. In DNA, the CDR3 is TGTGCCAGCAGCGTAAATCCTAACTATGGCTACACCTTC. It codes for CASSVNPNYGYTF. The full variable domain, with the rest looked up from reference TRBV7-2 and TRBJ1-2, is GAGVSQSPSNKVTEKGKDVELRCDPISGHTALYWYRQSLGQGLEFLIYFQGNSAPDKSGLPSDRFSAERTGGSVSTLTIQRTQQEDSAVYLCASSVNPNYGYTFGSGTRLTVV.